These T cell receptor beta chains were read from a single sample in a study of blood T cells in healthy people across ages. MiXCR was run by TCRdb on the 5' RACE reads, yielding one entry per CDR3 protein. The sample has approximately 360,000 distinct CDR3 sequences; over 45% are singletons. Sequenced input: blood. The receptor source for this set is a man aged 60 to 75 in good health. The CDR3 runs from the conserved cysteine through the conserved F or W. The order of the fields is J gene, clone size, D gene, CDR3 length, V gene, CDR3 DNA, CDR3 protein. D genes are given only for firm matches. Clone size is shown for a subset of rows, as once, few, many or a class of expanded clone.

TRBJ2-7	NA	NA	15	TRBV7-2	TGTGCCAGCAGCCGTTTCAAAGGCTCCTACAATGAGCAGTACTTC	CASSRFKGSYNEQYF
TRBJ2-5	many	NA	15	TRBV2	TGTGCCAGCATGAGGAACTGGGGGGCCCGGGAGACCCAGTACTTC	CASMRNWGARETQYF
TRBJ2-1	NA	NA	15	TRBV6-2/TRBV6-3	TGTGCCAGCAGTTCACCCCCGGAGGGTATCGATGAGCAGTTCTTC	CASSSPPEGIDEQFF
TRBJ2-5	many	NA	14	TRBV5-1	TGCGCCAGCAGCTTGGGGACGGGGGAAGAGACCCAGTACTTC	CASSLGTGEETQYF
TRBJ2-1	NA	NA	14	TRBV6-1	TGTGCCAGCAGTGCCCAGGGAGACTGGGATGAGCAGTTCTTC	CASSAQGDWDEQFF
TRBJ2-1	few	NA	15	TRBV9	TGTGCCAGCAGCGAACCGGACCCTCCCAGGGATGAGCAGTTCTTC	CASSEPDPPRDEQFF
TRBJ2-4	NA	NA	13	TRBV27	TGTGCCAGCAGTTCCCAGATCAAAAACATTCAGTACTTC	CASSSQIKNIQYF
TRBJ2-7	NA	TRBD1	15	TRBV6-5	TGTGCCAGCAGCTCTATCCGGGACAGGGTCTACGAGCAGTACTTC	CASSSIRDRVYEQYF
TRBJ2-7	few	NA	14	TRBV6-5	TGTGCCAGCAGTTACACCACTAGCACTTACGAGCAGTACTTC	CASSYTTSTYEQYF
TRBJ1-2	NA	NA	14	TRBV6-6	TGTGCCAACAGTTACTCACCAGAAACCTATGGCTACACCTTC	CANSYSPETYGYTF
TRBJ2-7	NA	NA	13	TRBV7-2	TGTGCCAGCAGCTTTGACAAGACCTACGAGCAGTACTTC	CASSFDKTYEQYF
TRBJ2-2	NA	TRBD2	13	TRBV7-2	TGTGCCAGCAGAACGACTAGCGGGGGGGAGCTGTTTTTT	CASRTTSGGELFF
TRBJ2-7	NA	NA	12	TRBV3-1	TGTGCCAGCAGCCAAGGGACGAGCGAGCAGTACTTC	CASSQGTSEQYF
TRBJ1-4	NA	NA	16	TRBV7-6	TGTGCCAGCAGCTTTAAACCGGGACACTCTAATGAAAAACTGTTTTTT	CASSFKPGHSNEKLFF
TRBJ2-5	once	NA	14	TRBV20-1	TGCAGTGCTAGAAGGGGGTCGTACCAAGAGACCCAGTACTTC	CSARRGSYQETQYF
TRBJ2-7	few	NA	13	TRBV6-1	TGTGCCAGCAGTGACGCGAGGAGCTACGAGCAGTACTTC	CASSDARSYEQYF
TRBJ1-1	NA	TRBD1	15	TRBV6-2/TRBV6-3	TGTGCCAGCAGTTACCGCGGACAGGGAACCACTGAAGCTTTCTTT	CASSYRGQGTTEAFF
TRBJ2-7	NA	TRBD2	15	TRBV12-3/TRBV12-4	TGTGCCAGCAGTCCACAGGCGGCGGGGGCCTACGAGCAGTACTTC	CASSPQAAGAYEQYF
TRBJ1-5	NA	NA	14	TRBV20-1	TGCAGTGCTAGAGAACGTAATCAGGGACAGCCCCAGCATTTT	CSARERNQGQPQHF
TRBJ2-3	NA	NA	15	TRBV7-9	TGTGCCAGCAGTCGAGACCGGTTATACACAGATACGCAGTATTTT	CASSRDRLYTDTQYF
TRBJ2-2	few	NA	14	TRBV4-3	TGCGCCAGCAGCTCAATGGGGCTCACCGGGGAGCTGTTTTTT	CASSSMGLTGELFF
TRBJ2-7	NA	NA	16	TRBV4-1	TGCGCCAGCAGCCGAGGATTAAGTGGGGGGATGTACGAGCAGTACTTC	CASSRGLSGGMYEQYF
TRBJ2-6	NA	NA	17	TRBV7-3	TGTGCCAGCAGCTCGTCAGCGACGATCTCTGGGGCCAACGTCCTGACTTTC	CASSSSATISGANVLTF
TRBJ2-7	NA	TRBD2	16	TRBV7-2	TGTGCCAGCAGCTTAGTGGCTAGCGGGATGGTGGTTGAGCAGTACTTC	CASSLVASGMVVEQYF
TRBJ2-1	NA	TRBD2	15	TRBV24-1	TGTGCCACCCATGTTAGCGGGGACCCCTACAATGAGCAGTTCTTC	CATHVSGDPYNEQFF
TRBJ2-7	NA	TRBD2	17	TRBV4-3	TGCGCCAGCAGCCAAGGAGCGGGAGGGCCGACGGCGCGCGAGCAGTACTTC	CASSQGAGGPTAREQYF
TRBJ1-4	many	NA	12	TRBV29-1	TGCAGCGTTGGGAGAACTAATGAAAAACTGTTTTTT	CSVGRTNEKLFF
TRBJ1-2	NA	NA	14	TRBV12-3/TRBV12-4	TGTGCCAGCAGTTTAGTCGGGGGCGCGGGAGGCTACACCTTC	CASSLVGGAGGYTF
TRBJ2-5	NA	TRBD2	17	TRBV20-1	TGCAGTGCTAGAGATTCGATGGCGGGAGGAGCGAAAGAGACCCAGTACTTC	CSARDSMAGGAKETQYF
TRBJ1-2	NA	TRBD1	16	TRBV7-6	TGTGCCAGCAGCTTAGGCTCGGGGACAGGGGGCTATGGCTACACCTTC	CASSLGSGTGGYGYTF
TRBJ2-1	NA	NA	13	TRBV29-1	TGCAGCGTTGAAGAACAACTCGACAATGAGCAGTTCTTC	CSVEEQLDNEQFF
TRBJ2-3	once	NA	15	TRBV7-3	TGTGCCAGCAGCTTTACCGGATTTGGGGCAGATACGCAGTATTTT	CASSFTGFGADTQYF
TRBJ2-5	NA	NA	13	TRBV4-3	TGCGCCAGCAGGGGATCGGGGCGGGAGACCCAGTACTTC	CASRGSGRETQYF
TRBJ2-7	few	NA	12	TRBV12-3/TRBV12-4	TGTGCCAGCAGTTTATTTGCGGTCGAGCAGTACTTC	CASSLFAVEQYF
TRBJ2-3	NA	NA	14	TRBV11-2	TGTGCCAGCAGCCTGGGGGGCTTCTCATATACGCAGTATTTT	CASSLGGFSYTQYF
TRBJ2-5	NA	NA	15	TRBV12-3/TRBV12-4	TGTGCCAGCAGTCCACATACAGGAGCAAGAGAGACCCAGTACTTC	CASSPHTGARETQYF
TRBJ2-1	few	NA	17	TRBV7-2	TGTGCCAGCAGCTTAGCTTTCGGGACGAGCTCCTACAATGAGCAGTTCTTC	CASSLAFGTSSYNEQFF
TRBJ1-2	few	NA	14	TRBV20-1	TGCAGTGCTAGGCCTTATCGGGCGCTGGATGGCTACACCTTC	CSARPYRALDGYTF
TRBJ2-1	NA	NA	13	TRBV29-1	TGCAGCGTTGTAGCGAGCTCCTACAATGAGCAGTTCTTC	CSVVASSYNEQFF
TRBJ1-2	NA	NA	14	TRBV5-1	TGCGCCAGCAGCTTGGGAAATTATGGAGATGGCTACACCTTC	CASSLGNYGDGYTF
TRBJ1-2	NA	NA	11	TRBV29-1	TGCAGCGTCAACACACAAGATGGGGACACCTTC	CSVNTQDGDTF
TRBJ2-5	NA	TRBD2	16	TRBV5-1	TGCGCCAGCAGCCCCCTCGGGAGCGGGGGGGCCGATGAGCAGTACTTC	CASSPLGSGGADEQYF
TRBJ2-6	NA	NA	15	TRBV10-3	TGTGCCATCAGCCTACAGGGTCCAGGGGCCAACGTCCTGACTTTC	CAISLQGPGANVLTF
TRBJ1-1	many	NA	15	TRBV11-2	TGTGCCAGCAGCTTAGTGCCCTCCATGGACACTGAAGCTTTCTTT	CASSLVPSMDTEAFF
TRBJ2-5	NA	TRBD2	14	TRBV6-2/TRBV6-3	TGTGCCAGCAGTCGACTAGCGGAGAGCCGGGAGCAGTACTTC	CASSRLAESREQYF
TRBJ1-1	NA	NA	15	TRBV11-2	TGTGCCAGCAGCCCCAGCCGGTTTGAGAACACTGAAGCTTTCTTT	CASSPSRFENTEAFF
TRBJ2-1	few	NA	14	TRBV15	TGTGCCACCAGCAGAGGCGAGGAGGGGGATGAGCAGTTCTTC	CATSRGEEGDEQFF
TRBJ2-7	NA	NA	17	TRBV4-2	TGTGCCAGCAGCCAAGTACGCGGAACGTCCGGTCGAGGCGAGCAGTACTTC	CASSQVRGTSGRGEQYF
TRBJ2-1	few	TRBD1	14	TRBV24-1	TGTGCCACCAGTGCAAACAGGGGGCTAGGTGAGCAGTTCTTC	CATSANRGLGEQFF